This entry lists 19 T cell receptor beta chains sequenced from one sample in a study of response to subunit inactivated influenza vaccine. One entry per CDR3 protein, called by TCRdb with MiXCR from the RT-PCR reads. This table has 500,000 to 600,000 distinct CDR3 sequences, about 10% appearing once. The source material was PBMCs from blood, sampled on the day of vaccination. These receptors were taken from a man aged 50 to 60 who received an inactivated influenza vaccine.

The chain combines TRBV5-1 with TRBJ2-1; the match to TRBD2 covers 10 bases. This CDR3 is 15 amino acids long. Per germline, CDR1 SGHRS and CDR2 YFSETQ. The V gene end was trimmed by 3 bases and the J gene end by 8 bases; junction bases not matched to a gene: 8. CDR3 in amino acids: CASSSGLAAFDEQFF. The CDR3 nucleotides are TGCGCCAGCAGCTCAGGACTAGCGGCATTCGATGAGCAGTTCTTC.

This clonotype has only a few counts. The chain couples TRBV5-1 to TRBJ1-4, with D hard to call. The CDR3 has 14 amino acids. V lost 0 bases and J lost 4, with 7 bases in between. Looked up from germline, CDR1 is SGHRS and CDR2 is YFSETQ. CDR3 sequence: CASSLDGNNEKLFF. The CDR3 DNA follows: TGCGCCAGCAGCTTGGACGGGAATAATGAAAAACTGTTTTTT.

This chain connects TRBV30 to TRBJ2-2; perhaps TRBD1 as D (6 bases). V shed 1 base and J shed 6 bases, with 15 bases lying between them. This CDR3 is built from 15 residues. Germline V gene data show CDR1 as GTSNPN and CDR2 as SVGIG (reference sequence). CDR3 nucleotide sequence: TGTGCCTGGAGTGGGCAGGGGACGGACGCCGGGGAGCTGTTTTTT. Translating it yields CAWSGQGTDAGELFF.

V usage is TRBV2 and J usage is TRBJ2-3, with 12 bases matching TRBD2. The CDR3 consists of 16 residues. The V gene's germline CDR1 is SNHLY and CDR2 FYNNEI. After removal of 6 bases from V and 5 bases from J, the junction contained 9 bases not matched to a gene. CDR3 coding DNA: TGTGCCAGCAGCTATCTAGCGGGGGGGCCTGGAGATACGCAGTATTTT. Translating gives CASSYLAGGPGDTQYF.

This clonotype has just one count. The V gene is TRBV20-1, the J gene TRBJ2-7; D remains unclear. This CDR3 spans 12 amino acids. Germline V lookup: CDR1 DFQATT, CDR2 SNEGSKA (reference sequence). V lost 4 bases to trimming and J lost 4 bases, with 11 bases between them. CDR3 coding DNA: TGCAGTGCTACCTACTTATCTTACGAGCAGTACTTC. Protein product: CSATYLSYEQYF.

The chain is built from TRBV5-1 and TRBJ2-1, with D tentatively TRBD1 (6 bases). V dropped 0 bases and J dropped 7 bases, with 11 bases sitting between them. The CDR3 runs to 14 residues. Germline V gene data show CDR1 as SGHRS and CDR2 as YFSETQ. The CDR3 region is CASSLGGRGNEQFF. Here the CDR3 DNA reads TGCGCCAGCAGCTTGGGGGGCAGGGGAAATGAGCAGTTCTTC.

This chain joins TRBV7-9 and TRBJ1-5; tentative D call: TRBD1 (5 bases). This CDR3 is built from 14 residues. Trimming took off 3 bases at V and 5 bases at J, with 11 bases between the two ends. Germline V gives CDR1 SEHNR, CDR2 FQNEAQ (reference sequence). The CDR3 loop reads CASSFLTADQPQHF. Here the CDR3 DNA reads TGTGCCAGCAGCTTCCTGACAGCCGATCAGCCCCAGCATTTT.

This chain uses TRBV3-1 with TRBJ2-1; D not resolved. Germline CDR1 LGHDT, CDR2 YNNKEL (reference sequence). Between the trimmed V and J ends, which lost 1 base and 7 bases, there was a span of 20 bases. The CDR3 spans 17 residues. The CDR3 sequence is CASSQVSGPHDWNEQFF. Written as DNA, the CDR3 is TGTGCCAGCAGCCAAGTTTCCGGGCCCCATGATTGGAATGAGCAGTTCTTC.

This clonotype was seen a few times. This CDR3 is CAWSAGLAYGDTQYF. The CDR3 region has the DNA TGTGCCTGGAGTGCGGGACTAGCGTATGGAGATACGCAGTATTTT. This sequence joins TRBV30 and TRBJ2-3; TRBD2 matches at 10 bases. Germline trimming cut 1 base from V and 5 bases from J; bases unmatched to any gene: 6. Germline V gene sequence: CDR1 GTSNPN, CDR2 SVGIG (reference sequence). The CDR3 is made up of 15 amino acids.

The chain joins TRBV28 to TRBJ2-5; D perhaps matches TRBD2 (5 bases). CDR1 MDHEN and CDR2 SYDVKM come from the germline V gene. CDR3 size: 15 residues. The ends were cut back, 5 bases at V and 7 bases at J, with 20 bases in the middle. The CDR3 DNA follows: TGTGCCAGCAGTCTAGCCCGCTGGCTTGGATTGACCCAGTACTTC. The encoded protein is CASSLARWLGLTQYF. The full variable domain, with the rest looked up from reference TRBV28 and TRBJ2-5, is DVKVTQSSRYLVKRTGEKVFLECVQDMDHENMFWYRQDPGLGLRLIYFSYDVKMKEKGDIPEGYSVSREKKERFSLILESASTNQTSMYLCASSLARWLGLTQYFGPGTRLLVL.

The chain couples TRBV20-1 to TRBJ2-7; D is unresolved. The CDR3 covers 13 residues. The germline V gene has CDR1 DFQATT and CDR2 SNEGSKA (reference sequence). V was clipped by 8 bases and J by 2 bases, with 16 bases between them. CDR3 residues: CSSPDLQPYEQYF. The CDR3 DNA sequence: TGCAGTTCACCGGACCTACAACCCTACGAGCAGTACTTC.

This clonotype came up many times. The chain joins TRBV6-2 or TRBV6-3 to TRBJ2-2; the match to TRBD1 covers 7 bases. Germline CDR1 and CDR2: MNHEY and SVGEGT. The J segment lost 4 bases and the V segment lost 4 bases, leaving 3 bases of the junction unmatched. This CDR3 spans 14 amino acids. The CDR3 DNA is TGTGCCAGCAGTTGGGACAGATTCACCGGGGAGCTGTTTTTT. Its translation is CASSWDRFTGELFF.

This rearrangement joins TRBV28 to TRBJ2-1, with 13 bases fitting TRBD2. CDR3 size: 18 residues. Germline V gene data show CDR1 as MDHEN and CDR2 as SYDVKM. The V gene end was trimmed by 2 bases and the J gene end by 5 bases; junction bases not matched to a gene: 9. CDR3 amino acids: CASSLSTSGGARNNEQFF. As DNA, the CDR3 is TGTGCCAGCAGTTTAAGCACTAGCGGGGGGGCCAGGAACAATGAGCAGTTCTTC.

Many counts were recorded for this clonotype. The CDR3 protein is CASTYGLGGEQYF. In nucleotides, the CDR3 is TGTGCCAGCACCTATGGGCTTGGAGGGGAGCAGTACTTC. The V and J genes are TRBV7-2 and TRBJ2-7, with TRBD2 as a possible D gene (6 bases). This CDR3 is 13 amino acids long. The V end lost 7 bases, the J end lost 7 bases, and 17 bases lay between the germline ends. CDR1 and CDR2 from the germline V gene are SGHTA and FQGNSA.

This clonotype was seen only a few times. The CDR3 here is CASSQVLAGGHEQFF. In nucleotides, the CDR3 is TGCGCCAGCAGCCAAGTACTAGCGGGAGGCCATGAGCAGTTCTTC. The gene calls are TRBV4-3 and TRBJ2-1; 12 bases fit TRBD2. The CDR3 has 15 amino acids. V shed 1 base, J shed 8 bases, and the junction held 3 bases outside the gene matches. Germline values: CDR1 LGHNA, CDR2 YSLEER.

This clonotype showed up just a few times. V usage is TRBV20-1 and J usage is TRBJ2-2; 7 nucleotides agree with TRBD2. The CDR3 is 19 residues long. V was pared by 0 bases and J by 1 base, with 14 bases of the junction left unmatched. Germline V gives CDR1 DFQATT, CDR2 SNEGSKA (reference sequence). CDR3 sequence: CSARDPTQNSGVNTGELFF. The CDR3 DNA reads as TGCAGTGCTAGAGATCCCACCCAGAACAGCGGGGTGAACACCGGGGAGCTGTTTTTT.

This clonotype was counted between two and nine times. The chain joins TRBV7-9 to TRBJ2-1; a possible D gene is TRBD1 (6 bases). V lost 3 bases and J 6 bases, leaving 12 bases between the germline ends. Germline-derived CDR1 and CDR2 are SEHNR and FQNEAQ (reference sequence). The CDR3 consists of 14 residues. DNA for the CDR3: TGTGCCAGCAGCTTTTTTGGGGGCGGCAATGAGCAGTTCTTC. Amino acid sequence: CASSFFGGGNEQFF. Based on the CDR3 plus reference TRBV7-9 and TRBJ2-1, the full variable domain is DTGVSQNPRHKITKRGQNVTFRCDPISEHNRLYWYRQTLGQGPEFLTYFQNEAQLEKSRLLSDRFSAERPKGSFSTLEIQRTEQGDSAMYLCASSFFGGGNEQFFGPGTRLTVL.

The chain couples TRBV7-6 to TRBJ2-3; D perhaps matches TRBD2 (6 bases). In germline, CDR1 is SGHVS, CDR2 FNYEAQ. Trimming took off 0 bases at V and 4 bases at J, with 11 bases between the two ends. This CDR3 region has 15 residues. Here the CDR3 DNA reads TGTGCCAGCAGCTTAGCGACCGGGGGAGCAGATACGCAGTATTTT. Protein sequence: CASSLATGGADTQYF.

V is TRBV6-2 or TRBV6-3 and J is TRBJ1-5; tentative D call: TRBD1 (5 bases). Trimming stripped 3 bases from V and 0 bases from J, with 12 bases between. This CDR3 contains 16 residues. Germline CDR1 reads MNHEY; CDR2 reads SVGEGT. As DNA, the CDR3 is TGTGCCAGCAGTTATCGCCAGGGAAGTAGCAATCAGCCCCAGCATTTT. It codes for CASSYRQGSSNQPQHF.